Sequencing of this T cell receptor beta chain was carried out in a study of blood T cell repertoires in COVID-19. TCRdb keeps only in-frame clones here, not all; method: immunoSEQ multiplex PCR. This table has some 150,000 clones, 84% appearing once. Assignment of participants to cohorts was predicated upon participant-reported clinical history. The CDR3 runs 13 residues. The sample was PBMCs or T cells enriched from blood (not recorded which). The chain carries TRBV21-1 and TRBJ1-6; the D call TRBD1 from the table was never checked on the DNA. TRBV21-1 is classified as a pseudogene. The TCR originated in a woman in her 50s who had been exposed to COVID-19. The CDR3 DNA is TGTGCTAGGGGAAGCTCCTATAATTCACCCCTCCACTTT. This codes for CARGSSYNSPLHF.